This TCR beta chain appears in the sequencing data of a study of blood T cell repertoires in COVID-19. For the study at large: Acute-phase and convalescent COVID-19 samples originated in the United States, Italy and Spain. From T cells, B-cell-depleted T cells, or PBMCs came the material, which was cDNA or gDNA.

In the original workflow: Scientists estimated how many nucleated cells there were by amplifying reference gene primers. Generated by immunoSEQ multiplex PCR, the TCRdb table keeps only in-frame clones and is missing some. V, J and clone size reflect that table, while D and trimming were determined from the DNA. The sample shows around 240,000 clones, 70% to 90% of them seen only once. The CDR3 loop spans 14 amino acids. Germline V gene sequence: CDR1 SGDLS, CDR2 YYNGEE. V dropped 7 bases and J dropped 4 bases, with 14 bases sitting between them. This sequence originates from a man aged 35-49 years with acute or convalescent COVID-19. Material: peripheral blood. V and J are TRBV9 and TRBJ2-2; the D gene is possibly TRBD2 (5 bases). The DNA for the CDR3 is TGTGCCAGCCAAGGAACAGAGGGCACCGGGGAGCTGTTTTTT. This translates into CASQGTEGTGELFF. Combining the CDR3 with reference TRBV9 and TRBJ2-2 gives the whole variable domain DSGVTQTPKHLITATGQRVTLRCSPRSGDLSVYWYQQSLDQGLQFLIQYYNGEERAKGNILERFSAQQFPDLHSELNLSSLELGDSALYFCASQGTEGTGELFFGEGSRLTVL.